This is a list of T cell receptor beta chains from one sample in a study of T cells in Graves' hyperthyroidism and ophthalmopathy. TCRdb reanalysed the multiplex PCR reads using MiXCR and keeps one entry per CDR3 protein. The sample holds 350,000 to 400,000 distinct CDR3 sequences, more than 11% seen once. Sequencing was done on a sample of blood. The receptor set was obtained from a woman aged 55 to 70 with Graves' hyperthyroidism. Each CDR3 is given with its conserved first and last residue. A D gene is named only where the DNA matches it firmly. Some rows have no size entry. The others give once, few or many, or a class for an expanded clone.

len,v_gene,d_gene,j_gene,abundance,CDR3aa,CDR3nt
13,TRBV2,-,TRBJ2-7,many,CASTRGESYEQYF,TGTGCCAGCACGAGGGGGGAAAGCTACGAGCAGTACTTC
13,TRBV6-1,-,TRBJ1-5,many,CASRRVSNQPQHF,TGTGCCAGCAGGCGGGTTAGCAATCAGCCCCAGCATTTT
14,TRBV3-1,-,TRBJ1-2,many,CASSPRTSWGGYTF,TGTGCCAGCAGCCCGCGGACATCCTGGGGTGGCTACACCTTC
14,TRBV6-1,TRBD2,TRBJ2-3,-,CASSEVAGADTQYF,TGTGCCAGCAGTGAAGTAGCGGGAGCAGATACGCAGTATTTT
17,TRBV28,-,TRBJ2-5,many,CASSLYPGGLTQETQYF,TGTGCCAGCAGTTTATATCCAGGGGGACTAACCCAAGAGACCCAGTACTTC
15,TRBV2,-,TRBJ2-1,many,CASSERAGGNNEQFF,TGTGCCAGCAGTGAAAGAGCGGGCGGAAACAATGAGCAGTTCTTC
14,TRBV6-2/TRBV6-3,-,TRBJ2-2,-,CASNRQLSTGELFF,TGTGCCAGCAATCGTCAGCTAAGCACCGGGGAGCTGTTTTTT
14,TRBV27,TRBD1,TRBJ2-7,many,CASRPGQGAGEQYF,TGTGCCAGCAGGCCGGGACAGGGGGCAGGCGAGCAGTACTTC
11,TRBV12-3/TRBV12-4,-,TRBJ2-7,many,CASSSYDEQYF,TGTGCCAGCAGTTCCTACGACGAGCAGTACTTC
15,TRBV2,-,TRBJ1-4,many,CASSYGGDYREKLFF,TGTGCCAGCAGTTACGGGGGAGATTATAGAGAAAAACTGTTTTTT
16,TRBV3-1,-,TRBJ1-3,-,CASSQDMAASGNTIYF,TGTGCCAGCAGCCAAGATATGGCGGCCTCTGGAAACACCATATATTTT
14,TRBV18,-,TRBJ1-2,-,CASSLGSPGYGYTF,TGTGCCAGCTCACTAGGGAGCCCCGGCTATGGCTACACCTTC
13,TRBV27,-,TRBJ2-7,-,CASSPGSQTEQYF,TGTGCCAGCTCCCCGGGTTCCCAAACCGAGCAGTACTTC
14,TRBV20-1,TRBD1,TRBJ2-7,many,CSARLTGGRYEQYF,TGCAGTGCTAGACTGACAGGGGGCAGATACGAGCAGTACTTC